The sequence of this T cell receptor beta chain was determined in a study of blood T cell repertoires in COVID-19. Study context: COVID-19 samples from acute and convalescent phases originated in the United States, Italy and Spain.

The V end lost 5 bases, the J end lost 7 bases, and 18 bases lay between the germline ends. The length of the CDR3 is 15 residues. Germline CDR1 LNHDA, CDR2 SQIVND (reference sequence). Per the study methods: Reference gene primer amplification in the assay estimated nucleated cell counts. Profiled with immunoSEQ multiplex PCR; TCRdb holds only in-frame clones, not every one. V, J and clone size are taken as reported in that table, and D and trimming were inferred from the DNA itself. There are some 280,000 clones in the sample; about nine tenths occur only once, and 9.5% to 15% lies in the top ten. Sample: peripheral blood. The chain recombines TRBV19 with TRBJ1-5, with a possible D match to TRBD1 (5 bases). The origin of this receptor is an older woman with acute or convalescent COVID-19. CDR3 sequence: CASSFPIQGGQPQHF. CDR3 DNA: TGTGCCAGTAGTTTTCCGATCCAGGGCGGCCAGCCCCAGCATTTT.